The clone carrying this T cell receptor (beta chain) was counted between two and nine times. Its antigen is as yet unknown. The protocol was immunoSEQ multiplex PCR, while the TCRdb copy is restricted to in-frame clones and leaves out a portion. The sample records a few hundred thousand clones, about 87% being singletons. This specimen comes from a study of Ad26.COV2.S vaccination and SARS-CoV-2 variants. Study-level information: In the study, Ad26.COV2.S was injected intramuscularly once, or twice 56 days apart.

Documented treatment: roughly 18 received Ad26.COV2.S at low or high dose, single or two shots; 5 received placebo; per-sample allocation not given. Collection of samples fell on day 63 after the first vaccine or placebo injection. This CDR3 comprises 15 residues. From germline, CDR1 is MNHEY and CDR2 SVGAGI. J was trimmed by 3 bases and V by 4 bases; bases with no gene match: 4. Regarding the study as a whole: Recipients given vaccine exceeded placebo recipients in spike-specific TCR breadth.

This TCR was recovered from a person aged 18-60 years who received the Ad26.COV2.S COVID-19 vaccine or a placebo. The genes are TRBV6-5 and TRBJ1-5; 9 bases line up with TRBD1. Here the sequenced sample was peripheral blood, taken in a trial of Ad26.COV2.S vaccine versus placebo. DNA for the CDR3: TGTGCCAGCAGTTTAGGACAGGGGAACAATCAGCCCCAGCATTTT. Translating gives CASSLGQGNNQPQHF.